The present T cell receptor (beta chain) was sequenced within a study of T cells in Graves' hyperthyroidism and ophthalmopathy. V shed 1 base and J shed 0 bases, with 10 bases lying between them. The CDR3 covers 15 residues. Per the germline V gene, CDR1 is MGHRA and CDR2 is YSYEKL. There are a few counts of this clonotype. TCR beta CDR3 sequences were amplified from RNA transcripts. Initially, a first-round RT-PCR of the TCR CDR3 employed the HTBI primer set. From the multiplex PCR reads, TCRdb called clonotypes with MiXCR, one entry per CDR3 protein. The sample holds roughly 380,000 distinct CDR3 sequences, about 14% seen once.

The genes are TRBV4-1 and TRBJ2-7; D perhaps matches TRBD2 (5 bases). The origin of this receptor is a man between 25 and 39 years old with Graves' hyperthyroidism that later progressed to Graves' ophthalmopathy. Sequencing was carried out using blood. CDR3 in amino acids: CASSQVEVSSYEQYF. DNA for the CDR3: TGCGCCAGCAGCCAAGTGGAGGTTAGCTCCTACGAGCAGTACTTC.